A selection of T cell receptor beta chains follows, all from one sample in a study of OX40 agonist ivuxolimab in advanced cancers. Assay: immunoSEQ multiplex PCR; the TCRdb copy retains only in-frame clones and omits some. The table includes around 35,000 clones, around 89% detected once. The material was CD4+ or CD8+ T cells sorted from blood, obtained in a trial of the OX40 agonist ivuxolimab. Receptors originate from an adult with an advanced solid tumor such as melanoma, head and neck, liver or kidney cancer. Both conserved end residues are part of each CDR3. A D gene is named only where the DNA matches it firmly. Clone size appears in some rows only: once, few, many, or a class for an expanded clone.

clone size: -; V gene: TRBV4-1; D gene: TRBD1; J gene: TRBJ1-2; CDR3 protein: CASSRGQLDYGYTF; CDR3 DNA: TGCGCCAGCAGCCGGGGACAGCTGGACTATGGCTACACCTTC
clone size: -; V gene: TRBV5-1; D gene: -; J gene: TRBJ1-2; CDR3 protein: CASHPVVGYGYTF; CDR3 DNA: TGCGCCAGCCATCCCGTAGTAGGCTATGGCTACACCTTC
clone size: -; V gene: TRBV7-9; D gene: -; J gene: TRBJ2-7; CDR3 protein: CASSLNIGLTPYEQYF; CDR3 DNA: TGTGCCAGCAGCTTAAATATCGGACTAACTCCCTACGAGCAGTACTTC
clone size: -; V gene: TRBV18; D gene: TRBD1; J gene: TRBJ1-1; CDR3 protein: CASSPGQGPFEAFF; CDR3 DNA: TGTGCCAGCTCACCGGGACAGGGACCTTTCGAAGCTTTCTTT
clone size: -; V gene: TRBV18; D gene: -; J gene: TRBJ2-1; CDR3 protein: CASSPLQGGQFF; CDR3 DNA: TGTGCCAGCTCACCTTTACAGGGTGGGCAGTTCTTC
clone size: -; V gene: TRBV7-2; D gene: -; J gene: TRBJ2-7; CDR3 protein: CASSFSPIFYEQYF; CDR3 DNA: TGTGCCAGCAGCTTTTCGCCTATTTTCTACGAGCAGTACTTC
clone size: -; V gene: TRBV28; D gene: -; J gene: TRBJ2-7; CDR3 protein: CASSLGARFHEQYF; CDR3 DNA: TGTGCCAGCAGCCTTGGCGCAAGGTTCCACGAGCAGTACTTC
clone size: -; V gene: TRBV30; D gene: TRBD2; J gene: TRBJ2-3; CDR3 protein: CAWSKGLAGVNTQYF; CDR3 DNA: TGTGCCTGGAGTAAAGGGTTAGCGGGAGTGAATACGCAGTATTTT
clone size: -; V gene: TRBV30; D gene: -; J gene: TRBJ1-4; CDR3 protein: CAFLTGGFNEKLFF; CDR3 DNA: TGTGCCTTCCTAACGGGGGGATTTAATGAAAAACTGTTTTTT
clone size: -; V gene: TRBV6-5; D gene: TRBD2; J gene: TRBJ2-3; CDR3 protein: CASSYSIGSGGRRQYF; CDR3 DNA: TGTGCCAGCAGTTACTCGATTGGTAGCGGGGGAAGACGGCAGTATTTT
clone size: -; V gene: TRBV7-9; D gene: -; J gene: TRBJ2-5; CDR3 protein: CALNAPVGSRGGQETQYF; CDR3 DNA: TGTGCCCTTAATGCTCCCGTGGGCTCCAGGGGAGGGCAAGAGACCCAGTACTTC
clone size: -; V gene: TRBV28; D gene: -; J gene: TRBJ2-2; CDR3 protein: CATQMVGYAGELFF; CDR3 DNA: TGTGCCACCCAGATGGTTGGATATGCCGGGGAGCTGTTTTTT
clone size: -; V gene: TRBV5-4; D gene: TRBD2; J gene: TRBJ2-1; CDR3 protein: CASSQTPWEGSYNEQFF; CDR3 DNA: TGTGCCAGCAGCCAGACCCCGTGGGAGGGCTCCTACAATGAGCAGTTCTTC
clone size: -; V gene: TRBV28; D gene: -; J gene: TRBJ1-2; CDR3 protein: CASSLLGVTGYTF; CDR3 DNA: TGTGCCAGCAGTTTATTGGGTGTTACTGGCTACACCTTC
clone size: -; V gene: TRBV28; D gene: -; J gene: TRBJ1-2; CDR3 protein: CASSLGTVNYGYTF; CDR3 DNA: TGTGCCAGCAGTTTAGGGACGGTGAACTATGGCTACACCTTC
clone size: -; V gene: TRBV27; D gene: -; J gene: TRBJ2-7; CDR3 protein: CASSPPGLQGGQYF; CDR3 DNA: TGTGCCAGCAGCCCACCGGGACTTCAGGGCGGGCAGTACTTC
clone size: -; V gene: TRBV18; D gene: -; J gene: TRBJ1-2; CDR3 protein: CASSPGGSYYGYTF; CDR3 DNA: TGTGCCAGCTCACCGGGGGGGAGCTACTATGGCTACACCTTC
clone size: -; V gene: TRBV10-3; D gene: -; J gene: TRBJ2-7; CDR3 protein: CAISESIRGGKGYEQYF; CDR3 DNA: TGTGCCATCAGTGAGTCTATAAGGGGCGGCAAGGGATACGAGCAGTACTTC
clone size: -; V gene: TRBV7-7; D gene: TRBD1; J gene: TRBJ2-7; CDR3 protein: CASSLAPGRTGSHEQYF; CDR3 DNA: TGTGCTAGCAGCTTAGCCCCAGGAAGGACAGGGTCCCACGAGCAGTACTTC
clone size: -; V gene: TRBV25-1; D gene: TRBD1; J gene: TRBJ2-1; CDR3 protein: CASSEPGQYNEQFF; CDR3 DNA: TGTGCCAGCAGTGAACCGGGACAGTACAATGAGCAGTTCTTC
clone size: -; V gene: TRBV28; D gene: -; J gene: TRBJ2-1; CDR3 protein: CASSLRSEQFF; CDR3 DNA: TGTGCCAGCAGTTTAAGGTCTGAGCAGTTCTTC
clone size: -; V gene: TRBV20-1; D gene: -; J gene: TRBJ2-7; CDR3 protein: CSPAGFYEQYF; CDR3 DNA: TGCAGCCCAGCGGGTTTCTACGAGCAGTACTTC
clone size: -; V gene: TRBV5-5; D gene: TRBD2; J gene: TRBJ2-7; CDR3 protein: CASSSPDYLAGESYEQYF; CDR3 DNA: TGTGCCAGCAGCTCTCCTGACTATCTAGCGGGAGAGTCCTACGAGCAGTACTTC
clone size: -; V gene: TRBV2; D gene: -; J gene: TRBJ1-5; CDR3 protein: CASSSDGNQPQHF; CDR3 DNA: TGTGCCAGCAGTTCGGACGGGAATCAGCCCCAGCATTTT
clone size: -; V gene: TRBV19; D gene: -; J gene: TRBJ2-6; CDR3 protein: CASSIAGHGANVLTF; CDR3 DNA: TGTGCCAGTAGCATTGCGGGACATGGGGCCAACGTCCTGACTTTC
clone size: -; V gene: TRBV5-5; D gene: -; J gene: TRBJ1-4; CDR3 protein: CASSLGGEKLFF; CDR3 DNA: TGTGCCAGCAGCTTGGGTGGGGAAAAACTGTTTTTT
clone size: -; V gene: TRBV28; D gene: -; J gene: TRBJ2-7; CDR3 protein: CASSPTGTNYEQYF; CDR3 DNA: TGTGCCAGCAGCCCGACAGGGACTAACTACGAGCAGTACTTC
clone size: -; V gene: TRBV7-3; D gene: TRBD2; J gene: TRBJ2-7; CDR3 protein: CASSLGGLAGSYEQYF; CDR3 DNA: TGTGCCAGCAGCTTAGGGGGACTAGCGGGATCCTACGAGCAGTACTTC
clone size: once; V gene: TRBV28; D gene: TRBD1; J gene: TRBJ1-1; CDR3 protein: CACWTGVAEAFF; CDR3 DNA: TGTGCCTGCTGGACAGGGGTCGCTGAAGCTTTCTTT
clone size: once; V gene: TRBV7-8; D gene: -; J gene: TRBJ1-6; CDR3 protein: CASSLVNSPLHF; CDR3 DNA: TGTGCCAGCAGCTTAGTAAATTCACCCCTCCACTTT
clone size: once; V gene: TRBV18; D gene: TRBD1; J gene: TRBJ2-7; CDR3 protein: CASSPLPGQGFYEQYF; CDR3 DNA: TGTGCCAGCTCACCACTCCCGGGACAGGGTTTTTACGAGCAGTACTTC
clone size: -; V gene: TRBV7-8; D gene: TRBD2; J gene: TRBJ2-7; CDR3 protein: CASSLLSGRALYEQYF; CDR3 DNA: TGTGCCAGCAGCTTACTTAGCGGGAGGGCCCTCTACGAGCAGTACTTC
clone size: -; V gene: TRBV18; D gene: -; J gene: TRBJ1-1; CDR3 protein: CASSRRLENTEAFF; CDR3 DNA: TGTGCCAGCTCACGACGGTTGGAAAACACTGAAGCTTTCTTT
clone size: -; V gene: TRBV9; D gene: TRBD1; J gene: TRBJ2-7; CDR3 protein: CASSAAAGTGVYEQYF; CDR3 DNA: TGTGCCAGCAGCGCCGCTGCCGGGACAGGGGTCTACGAGCAGTACTTC
clone size: -; V gene: TRBV30; D gene: TRBD2; J gene: TRBJ2-1; CDR3 protein: CAWSGLAGNRNEQFF; CDR3 DNA: TGTGCCTGGAGTGGACTAGCGGGGAATAGGAATGAGCAGTTCTTC
clone size: -; V gene: TRBV18; D gene: -; J gene: TRBJ1-3; CDR3 protein: CASSPGRSGNTIYF; CDR3 DNA: TGTGCCAGCTCACCGGGACGTTCTGGAAACACCATATATTTT
clone size: -; V gene: TRBV18; D gene: -; J gene: TRBJ2-2; CDR3 protein: CASSPPFIIPLKETTGELFF; CDR3 DNA: TGTGCCAGCTCACCACCTTTTATAATCCCGTTGAAGGAGACCACCGGGGAGCTGTTTTTT
clone size: once; V gene: TRBV6-5; D gene: TRBD1; J gene: TRBJ2-1; CDR3 protein: CASSYTGQGKNEQFF; CDR3 DNA: TGTGCCAGCAGTTATACCGGACAGGGGAAGAATGAGCAGTTCTTC
clone size: -; V gene: TRBV7-2; D gene: -; J gene: TRBJ2-4; CDR3 protein: CASSLGGSGSQNIQYF; CDR3 DNA: TGTGCCAGCAGCTTAGGTGGTTCCGGCAGCCAAAACATTCAGTACTTC
clone size: -; V gene: TRBV6-6; D gene: -; J gene: TRBJ1-4; CDR3 protein: CASSYGDRFAQEKLFF; CDR3 DNA: TGTGCCAGCAGTTACGGAGACAGATTCGCGCAAGAAAAACTGTTTTTT
clone size: once; V gene: TRBV27; D gene: -; J gene: TRBJ1-5; CDR3 protein: CASRLTGSNQPQHF; CDR3 DNA: TGTGCCAGCAGATTAACAGGTAGCAATCAGCCCCAGCATTTT
clone size: few; V gene: TRBV11-3; D gene: -; J gene: TRBJ2-3; CDR3 protein: CASSLLASTDTQYF; CDR3 DNA: TGTGCCAGCAGCTTGCTAGCAAGCACAGATACGCAGTATTTT
clone size: -; V gene: TRBV5-1; D gene: TRBD1; J gene: TRBJ2-7; CDR3 protein: CASSKDRDYEQYF; CDR3 DNA: TGCGCCAGCAGCAAGGACAGGGACTACGAGCAGTACTTC
clone size: -; V gene: TRBV29-1; D gene: -; J gene: TRBJ2-7; CDR3 protein: CSAMGAYEQYF; CDR3 DNA: TGCAGCGCCATGGGGGCCTACGAGCAGTACTTC
clone size: -; V gene: TRBV5-6; D gene: -; J gene: TRBJ2-7; CDR3 protein: CASSFRTFYEQYF; CDR3 DNA: TGTGCCAGCAGCTTCCGGACTTTCTACGAGCAGTACTTC
clone size: -; V gene: TRBV5-8; D gene: -; J gene: TRBJ1-1; CDR3 protein: CASSQLRTTRQSEAFF; CDR3 DNA: TGTGCCAGCAGCCAACTTCGGACGACCCGCCAATCAGAAGCTTTCTTT
clone size: once; V gene: TRBV28; D gene: TRBD2; J gene: TRBJ2-2; CDR3 protein: CASSFLLGGRDIGELFF; CDR3 DNA: TGTGCCAGCAGTTTCCTTCTAGGCGGGAGGGATATCGGGGAGCTGTTTTTT
clone size: -; V gene: TRBV28; D gene: TRBD1; J gene: TRBJ2-7; CDR3 protein: CASSLRDRLTYEQYF; CDR3 DNA: TGTGCCAGCAGTTTGCGGGACAGGTTAACCTACGAGCAGTACTTC
clone size: -; V gene: TRBV7-2; D gene: -; J gene: TRBJ2-3; CDR3 protein: CASSRRQGGTDTQYF; CDR3 DNA: TGTGCCAGCAGCCGGCGACAGGGAGGTACAGATACGCAGTATTTT
clone size: -; V gene: TRBV6-1; D gene: TRBD1; J gene: TRBJ1-1; CDR3 protein: CASSVPFGDRRLSTEAFF; CDR3 DNA: TGTGCCAGCAGTGTACCCTTTGGGGACAGAAGACTTTCCACTGAAGCTTTCTTT
clone size: once; V gene: TRBV29-1; D gene: TRBD2; J gene: TRBJ2-5; CDR3 protein: CSAGTSRETQYF; CDR3 DNA: TGCAGCGCCGGGACTAGCCGGGAGACCCAGTACTTC
clone size: -; V gene: TRBV28; D gene: TRBD1; J gene: TRBJ2-7; CDR3 protein: CASSLLGTGMYEQYF; CDR3 DNA: TGTGCCAGCAGTTTATTGGGGACAGGCATGTACGAGCAGTACTTC
clone size: -; V gene: TRBV11-2; D gene: -; J gene: TRBJ2-1; CDR3 protein: CASSSNYNEQFF; CDR3 DNA: TGTGCCAGCAGCTCAAACTACAATGAGCAGTTCTTC
clone size: once; V gene: TRBV28; D gene: -; J gene: TRBJ1-6; CDR3 protein: CASSRTHYKLNNSPLHF; CDR3 DNA: TGTGCCAGCAGCCGGACGCACTACAAGCTAAATAATTCACCCCTCCACTTT
clone size: once; V gene: TRBV7-9; D gene: TRBD1; J gene: TRBJ2-2; CDR3 protein: CASSLAGQGRGTGELFF; CDR3 DNA: TGTGCCAGCAGCTTAGCGGGACAGGGCCGGGGGACCGGGGAGCTGTTTTTT